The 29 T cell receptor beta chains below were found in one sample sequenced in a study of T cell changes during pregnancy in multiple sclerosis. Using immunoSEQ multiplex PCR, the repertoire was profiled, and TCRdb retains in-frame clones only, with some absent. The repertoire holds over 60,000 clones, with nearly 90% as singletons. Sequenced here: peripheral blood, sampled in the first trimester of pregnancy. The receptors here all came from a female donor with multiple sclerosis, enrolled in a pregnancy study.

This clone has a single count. In DNA form, the CDR3 reads TGTGCCTGGGACTCAGACAGGGGGCTTGAAGGCTACACCTTC. Its protein product is CAWDSDRGLEGYTF. The chain links TRBV30 to TRBJ1-2; 10 bases are shared with TRBD1. J gave up 8 bases and V 5 bases, and 11 bases lay outside the gene matches. There are 14 residues in the CDR3. Germline CDR1 reads GTSNPN; CDR2 reads SVGIG (reference sequence).

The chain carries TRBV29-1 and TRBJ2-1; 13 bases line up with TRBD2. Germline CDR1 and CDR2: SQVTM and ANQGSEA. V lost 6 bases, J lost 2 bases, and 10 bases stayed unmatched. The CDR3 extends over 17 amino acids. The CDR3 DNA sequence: TGCAGCGTAGACGGGACTAGCGGGACCGGCACCTACAATGAGCAGTTCTTC. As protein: CSVDGTSGTGTYNEQFF.

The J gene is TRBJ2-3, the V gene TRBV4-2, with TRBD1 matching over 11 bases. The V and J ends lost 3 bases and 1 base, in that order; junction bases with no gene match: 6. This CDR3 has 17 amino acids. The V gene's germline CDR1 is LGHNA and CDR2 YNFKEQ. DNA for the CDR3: TGTGCCAGCAGCCACGGACAGGGGGCGGCGGGCACAGATACGCAGTATTTT. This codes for CASSHGQGAAGTDTQYF.

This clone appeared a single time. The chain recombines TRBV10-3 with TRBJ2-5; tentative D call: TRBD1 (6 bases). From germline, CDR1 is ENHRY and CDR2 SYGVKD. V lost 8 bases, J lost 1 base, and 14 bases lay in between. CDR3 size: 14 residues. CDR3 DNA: TGTGCCATCGGTAGGGACACCTCCCAAGAGACCCAGTACTTC. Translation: CAIGRDTSQETQYF.

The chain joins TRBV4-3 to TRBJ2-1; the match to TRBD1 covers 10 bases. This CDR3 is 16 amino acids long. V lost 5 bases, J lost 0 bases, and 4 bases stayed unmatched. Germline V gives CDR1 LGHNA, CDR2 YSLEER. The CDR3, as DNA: TGCGCCAGCAGCGATGGACAGGGGGGCTCCTACAATGAGCAGTTCTTC. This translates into CASSDGQGGSYNEQFF.

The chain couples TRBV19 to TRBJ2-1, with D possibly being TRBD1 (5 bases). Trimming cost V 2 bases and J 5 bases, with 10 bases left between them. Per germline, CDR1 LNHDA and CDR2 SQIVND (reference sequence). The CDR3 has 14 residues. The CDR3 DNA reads TGTGCCAGTAGTATATCCGGACACAACAATGAGCAGTTCTTC. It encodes CASSISGHNNEQFF. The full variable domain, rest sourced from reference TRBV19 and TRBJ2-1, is DGGITQSPKYLFRKEGQNVTLSCEQNLNHDAMYWYRQDPGQGLRLIYYSQIVNDFQKGDIAEGYSVSREKKESFPLTVTSAQKNPTAFYLCASSISGHNNEQFFGPGTRLTVL.

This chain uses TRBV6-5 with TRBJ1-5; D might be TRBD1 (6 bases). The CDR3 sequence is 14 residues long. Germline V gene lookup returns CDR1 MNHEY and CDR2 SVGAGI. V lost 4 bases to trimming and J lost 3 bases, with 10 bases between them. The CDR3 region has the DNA TGTGCCAGCAGTTGGGGGGGCCCCAATCAGCCCCAGCATTTT. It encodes CASSWGGPNQPQHF.

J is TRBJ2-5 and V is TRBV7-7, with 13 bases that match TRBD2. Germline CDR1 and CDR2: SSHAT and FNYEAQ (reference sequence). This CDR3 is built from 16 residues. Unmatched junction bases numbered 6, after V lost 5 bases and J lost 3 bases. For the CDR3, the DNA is TGTGCCAGCAGCCGACAACTAGCGGGGGGGGAAGAGACCCAGTACTTC. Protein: CASSRQLAGGEETQYF.

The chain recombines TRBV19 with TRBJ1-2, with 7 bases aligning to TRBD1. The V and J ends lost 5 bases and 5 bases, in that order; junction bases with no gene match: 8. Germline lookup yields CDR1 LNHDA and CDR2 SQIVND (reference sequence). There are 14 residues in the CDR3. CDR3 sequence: CASSPEGAGYGYTF. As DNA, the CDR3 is TGTGCCAGTAGTCCCGAGGGGGCAGGGTATGGCTACACCTTC.

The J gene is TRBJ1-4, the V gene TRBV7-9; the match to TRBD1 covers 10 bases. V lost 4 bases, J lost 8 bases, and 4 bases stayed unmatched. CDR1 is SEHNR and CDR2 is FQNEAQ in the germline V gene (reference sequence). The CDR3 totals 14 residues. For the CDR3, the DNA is TGTGCCAGCAGCTCTGACAGGGGGCGGGAAAAACTGTTTTTT. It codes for CASSSDRGREKLFF.

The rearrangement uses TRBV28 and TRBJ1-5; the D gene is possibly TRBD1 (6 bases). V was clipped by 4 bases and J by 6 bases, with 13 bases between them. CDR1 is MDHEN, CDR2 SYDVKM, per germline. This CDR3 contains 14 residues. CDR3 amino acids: CASSSNWGRQPQHF. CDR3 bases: TGTGCCAGCAGTTCCAACTGGGGGCGTCAGCCCCAGCATTTT.

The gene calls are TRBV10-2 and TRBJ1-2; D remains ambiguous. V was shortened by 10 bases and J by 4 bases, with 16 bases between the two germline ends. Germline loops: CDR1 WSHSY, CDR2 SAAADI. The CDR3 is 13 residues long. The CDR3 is CATLRGDAYGYTF. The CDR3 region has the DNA TGCGCCACCCTACGAGGCGATGCCTATGGCTACACCTTC.

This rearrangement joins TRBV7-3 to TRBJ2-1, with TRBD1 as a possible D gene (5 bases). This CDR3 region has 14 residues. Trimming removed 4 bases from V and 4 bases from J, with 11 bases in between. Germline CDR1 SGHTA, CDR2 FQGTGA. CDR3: CASSSQGSYNEQFF. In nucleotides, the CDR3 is TGTGCCAGCAGCTCGCAGGGCTCGTACAATGAGCAGTTCTTC. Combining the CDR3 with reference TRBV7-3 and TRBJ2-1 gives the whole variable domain GAGVSQTPSNKVTEKGKYVELRCDPISGHTALYWYRQSLGQGPEFLIYFQGTGAADDSGLPNDRFFAVRPEGSVSTLKIQRTERGDSAVYLCASSSQGSYNEQFFGPGTRLTVL.

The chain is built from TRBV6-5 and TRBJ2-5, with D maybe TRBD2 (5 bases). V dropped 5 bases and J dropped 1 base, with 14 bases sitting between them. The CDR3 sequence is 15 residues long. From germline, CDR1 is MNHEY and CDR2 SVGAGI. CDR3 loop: CASSPRGARQETQYF. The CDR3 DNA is TGTGCCAGCAGTCCCCGGGGAGCGCGCCAAGAGACCCAGTACTTC.

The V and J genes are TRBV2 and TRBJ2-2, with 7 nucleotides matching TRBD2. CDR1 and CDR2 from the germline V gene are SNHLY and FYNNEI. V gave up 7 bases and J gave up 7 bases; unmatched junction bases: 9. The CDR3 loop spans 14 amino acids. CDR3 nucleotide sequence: TGTGCCAGCAAGGGCGGGAGCCTCGGCGGGGAGCTGTTTTTT. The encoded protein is CASKGGSLGGELFF.

This chain's CDR3 is CASSFNVNTEAFF. The DNA for the CDR3 is TGTGCCAGCAGTTTTAATGTGAACACTGAAGCTTTCTTT. This sequence joins TRBV27 and TRBJ1-1; D call uncertain. V shed 3 bases and J shed 0 bases, with 5 bases lying between them. Germline CDR1 is MNHEY and CDR2 is SMNVEV (reference sequence). The CDR3 extends over 13 amino acids.

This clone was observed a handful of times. CDR3 in amino acids: CASSPSDRGHGYTF. DNA of the CDR3: TGTGCCAGCTCACCATCTGACAGGGGCCATGGCTACACCTTC. The rearrangement links TRBV18 to TRBJ1-2, with 8 bases identical to TRBD1. CDR3 length: 14 residues. The germline V gene encodes CDR1 KGHSH and CDR2 LQKENI. J was trimmed by 6 bases and V by 2 bases; bases with no gene match: 5.

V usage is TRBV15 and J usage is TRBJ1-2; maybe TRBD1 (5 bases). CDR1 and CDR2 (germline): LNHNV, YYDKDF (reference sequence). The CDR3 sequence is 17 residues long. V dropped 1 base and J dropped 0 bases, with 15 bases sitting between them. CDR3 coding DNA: TGTGCCACCAGCAGAGGGGCGGGGACCGACGCTAACTATGGCTACACCTTC. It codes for CATSRGAGTDANYGYTF.

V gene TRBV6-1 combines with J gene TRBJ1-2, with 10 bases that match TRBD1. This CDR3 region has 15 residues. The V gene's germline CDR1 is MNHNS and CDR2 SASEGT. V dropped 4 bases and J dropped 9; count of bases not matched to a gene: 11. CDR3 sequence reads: CASSGGAGQGYRYTF. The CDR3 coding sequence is TGTGCCAGCAGTGGTGGGGCGGGACAGGGGTATCGCTACACCTTC.

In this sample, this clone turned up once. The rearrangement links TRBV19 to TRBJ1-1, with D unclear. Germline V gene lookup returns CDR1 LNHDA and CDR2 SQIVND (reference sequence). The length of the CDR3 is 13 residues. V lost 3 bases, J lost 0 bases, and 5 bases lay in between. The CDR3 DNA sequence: TGTGCCAGTAGTATGTCAGTGAACACTGAAGCTTTCTTT. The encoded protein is CASSMSVNTEAFF.

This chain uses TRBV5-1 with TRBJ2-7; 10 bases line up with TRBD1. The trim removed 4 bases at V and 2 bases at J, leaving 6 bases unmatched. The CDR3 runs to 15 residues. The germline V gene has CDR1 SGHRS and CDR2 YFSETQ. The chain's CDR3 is CASSPSGTGAYEQYF. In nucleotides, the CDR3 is TGCGCCAGCAGCCCTAGTGGGACAGGGGCCTACGAGCAGTACTTC. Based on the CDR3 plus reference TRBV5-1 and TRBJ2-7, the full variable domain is KAGVTQTPRYLIKTRGQQVTLSCSPISGHRSVSWYQQTPGQGLQFLFEYFSETQRNKGNFPGRFSGRQFSNSRSEMNVSTLELGDSALYLCASSPSGTGAYEQYFGPGTRLTVT.

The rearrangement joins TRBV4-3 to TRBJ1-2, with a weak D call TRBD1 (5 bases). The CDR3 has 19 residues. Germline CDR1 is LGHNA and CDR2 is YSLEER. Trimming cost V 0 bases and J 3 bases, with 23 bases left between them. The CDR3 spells CASSQEVQGTGGSDYGYTF. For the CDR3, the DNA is TGCGCCAGCAGCCAAGAGGTTCAGGGTACGGGAGGATCTGACTATGGCTACACCTTC.

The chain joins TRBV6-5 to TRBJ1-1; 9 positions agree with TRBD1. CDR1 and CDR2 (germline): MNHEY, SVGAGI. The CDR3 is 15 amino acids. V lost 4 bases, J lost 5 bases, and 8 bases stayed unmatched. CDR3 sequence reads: CASSLGQGRGTEAFF. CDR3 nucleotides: TGTGCCAGCAGTTTGGGACAGGGAAGAGGGACTGAAGCTTTCTTT.

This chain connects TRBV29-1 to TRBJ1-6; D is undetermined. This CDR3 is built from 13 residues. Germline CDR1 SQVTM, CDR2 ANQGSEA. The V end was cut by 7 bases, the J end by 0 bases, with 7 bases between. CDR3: CSARSSYNSPLHF. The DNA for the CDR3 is TGCAGCGCAAGGAGCTCCTATAATTCACCCCTCCACTTT.

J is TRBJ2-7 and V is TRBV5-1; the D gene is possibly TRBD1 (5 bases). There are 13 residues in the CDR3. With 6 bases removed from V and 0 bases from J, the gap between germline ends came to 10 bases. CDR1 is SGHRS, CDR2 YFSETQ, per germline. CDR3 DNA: TGCGCCAGCATTCCTGACAGCTCCTACGAGCAGTACTTC. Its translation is CASIPDSSYEQYF.

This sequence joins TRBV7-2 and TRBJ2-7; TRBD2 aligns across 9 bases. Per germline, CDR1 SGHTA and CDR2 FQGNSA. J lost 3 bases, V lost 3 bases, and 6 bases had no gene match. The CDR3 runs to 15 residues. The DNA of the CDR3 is TGTGCCAGCAGCTTTTTGCCTAGCGGGGACTACGAGCAGTACTTC. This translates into CASSFLPSGDYEQYF.

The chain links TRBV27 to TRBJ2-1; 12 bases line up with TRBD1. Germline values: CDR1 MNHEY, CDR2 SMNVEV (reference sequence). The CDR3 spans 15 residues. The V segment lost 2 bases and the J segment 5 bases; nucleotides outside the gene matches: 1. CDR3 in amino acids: CASSLRDRGHNEQFF. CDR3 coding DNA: TGTGCCAGCAGTTTAAGGGACAGGGGGCACAATGAGCAGTTCTTC.

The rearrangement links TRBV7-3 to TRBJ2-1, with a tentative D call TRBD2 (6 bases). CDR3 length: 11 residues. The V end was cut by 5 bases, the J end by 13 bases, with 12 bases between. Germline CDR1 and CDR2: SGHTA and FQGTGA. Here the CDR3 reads CASSAGPQQFF. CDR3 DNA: TGTGCCAGCAGCGCGGGACCCCAACAGTTCTTC. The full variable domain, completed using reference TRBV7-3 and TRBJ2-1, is GAGVSQTPSNKVTEKGKYVELRCDPISGHTALYWYRQSLGQGPEFLIYFQGTGAADDSGLPNDRFFAVRPEGSVSTLKIQRTERGDSAVYLCASSAGPQQFFGPGTRLTVL.

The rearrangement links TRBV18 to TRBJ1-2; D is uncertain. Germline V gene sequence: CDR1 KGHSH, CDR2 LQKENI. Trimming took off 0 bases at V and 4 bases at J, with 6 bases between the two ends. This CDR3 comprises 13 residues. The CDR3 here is CASSPPPGYGYTF. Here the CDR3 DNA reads TGTGCCAGCTCACCACCGCCAGGCTATGGCTACACCTTC.